The clone carrying this T cell receptor beta chain was seen a handful of times. These data are taken from a study of molecular identifiers for immune sequencing clone quantification. MiXCR, applied by TCRdb to the PCR reads, yields one record per CDR3 protein. The table records roughly 50,000 distinct CDR3 sequences, 25% of them present only once. The CDR3 totals 18 residues. Germline CDR1 and CDR2: LGHNA and YSLEER. V gave up 0 bases and J gave up 3 bases, with 20 bases separating them. The receptor's source is a human donor in good health. Some libraries in this study had Jurkat cell RNA spiked in. V usage is TRBV4-3 and J usage is TRBJ1-1; TRBD1 is a possible D gene (6 bases). Specimen: naive CD8+ T cells from blood, with Jurkat cell RNA spiked in. Stated subset: FACS-sorted CD8+CD4-CCR7+CD45RA+ naive T cells. This CDR3 is CASSQDRFGGAGYTEAFF. The CDR3 coding sequence is TGCGCCAGCAGCCAAGACCGGTTTGGGGGCGCGGGATACACTGAAGCTTTCTTT.